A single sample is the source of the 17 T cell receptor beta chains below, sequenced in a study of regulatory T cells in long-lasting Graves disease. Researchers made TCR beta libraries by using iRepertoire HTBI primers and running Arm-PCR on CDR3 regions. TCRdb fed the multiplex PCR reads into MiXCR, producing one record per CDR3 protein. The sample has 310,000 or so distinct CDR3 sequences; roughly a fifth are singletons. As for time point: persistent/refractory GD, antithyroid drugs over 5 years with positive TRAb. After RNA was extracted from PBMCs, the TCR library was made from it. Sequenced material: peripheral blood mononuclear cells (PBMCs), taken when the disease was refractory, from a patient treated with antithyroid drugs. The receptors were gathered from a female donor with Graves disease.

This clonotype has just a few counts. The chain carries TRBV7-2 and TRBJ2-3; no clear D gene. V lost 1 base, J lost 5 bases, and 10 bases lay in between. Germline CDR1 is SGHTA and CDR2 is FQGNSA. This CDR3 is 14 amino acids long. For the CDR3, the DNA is TGTGCCAGCAGCTTAGACTTCTGGTTAGATACGCAGTATTTT. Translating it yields CASSLDFWLDTQYF.

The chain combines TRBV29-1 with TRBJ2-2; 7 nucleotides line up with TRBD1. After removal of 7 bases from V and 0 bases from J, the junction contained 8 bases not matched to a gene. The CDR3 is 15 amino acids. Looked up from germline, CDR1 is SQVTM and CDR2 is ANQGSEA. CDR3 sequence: CSALGGQTNTGELFF. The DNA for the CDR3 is TGCAGCGCCCTAGGGGGACAGACGAACACCGGGGAGCTGTTTTTT.

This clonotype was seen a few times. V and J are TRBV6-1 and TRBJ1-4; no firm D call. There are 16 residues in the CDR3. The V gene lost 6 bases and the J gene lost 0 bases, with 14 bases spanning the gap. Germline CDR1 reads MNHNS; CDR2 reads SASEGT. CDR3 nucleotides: TGTGCCAGCAGCCTACTATCGGGCTCAACTAATGAAAAACTGTTTTTT. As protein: CASSLLSGSTNEKLFF.

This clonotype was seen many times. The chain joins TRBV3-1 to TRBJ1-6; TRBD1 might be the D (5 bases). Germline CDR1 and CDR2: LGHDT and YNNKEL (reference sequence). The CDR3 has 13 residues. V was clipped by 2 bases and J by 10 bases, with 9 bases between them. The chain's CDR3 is CASSQSGYSPLHF. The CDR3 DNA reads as TGTGCCAGCAGCCAATCAGGGTACTCACCCCTCCACTTT.

The CDR3 sequence is CAWSGRRMITDTQYF. DNA of the CDR3: TGTGCCTGGAGTGGTCGGCGGATGATCACAGATACGCAGTATTTT. The chain couples TRBV30 to TRBJ2-3; D unclear. Between the trimmed V and J ends, which lost 1 base and 2 bases, there was a span of 13 bases. CDR3 length equals 15 residues. Germline loops: CDR1 GTSNPN, CDR2 SVGIG (reference sequence).

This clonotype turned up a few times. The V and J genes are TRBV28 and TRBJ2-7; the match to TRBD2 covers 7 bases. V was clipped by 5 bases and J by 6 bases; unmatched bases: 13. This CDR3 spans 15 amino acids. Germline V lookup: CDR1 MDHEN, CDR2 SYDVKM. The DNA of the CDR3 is TGTGCCAGCAGTCCCTCTAGCGGACCAGCCTCCGAGCAGTACTTC. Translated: CASSPSSGPASEQYF.

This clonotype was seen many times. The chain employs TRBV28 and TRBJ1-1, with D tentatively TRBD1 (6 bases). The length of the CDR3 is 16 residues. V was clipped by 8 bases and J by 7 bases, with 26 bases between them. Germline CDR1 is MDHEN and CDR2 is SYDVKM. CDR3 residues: CASSPPFGGHVFEAFF. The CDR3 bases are TGTGCCAGCTCCCCGCCGTTCGGGGGGCATGTTTTTGAAGCTTTCTTT.

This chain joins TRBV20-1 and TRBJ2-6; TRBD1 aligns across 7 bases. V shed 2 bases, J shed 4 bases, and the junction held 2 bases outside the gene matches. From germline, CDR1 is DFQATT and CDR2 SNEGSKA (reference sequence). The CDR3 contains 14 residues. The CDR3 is CSARTGEGANVLTF. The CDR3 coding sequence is TGCAGTGCTAGAACAGGGGAAGGGGCCAACGTCCTGACTTTC.

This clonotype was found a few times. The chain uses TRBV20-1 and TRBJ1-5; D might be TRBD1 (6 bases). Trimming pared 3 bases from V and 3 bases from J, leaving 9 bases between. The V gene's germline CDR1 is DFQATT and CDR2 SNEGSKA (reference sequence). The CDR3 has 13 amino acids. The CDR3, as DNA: TGCAGTGCTAGGACAGGCCTCAATCAGCCCCAGCATTTT. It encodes CSARTGLNQPQHF.

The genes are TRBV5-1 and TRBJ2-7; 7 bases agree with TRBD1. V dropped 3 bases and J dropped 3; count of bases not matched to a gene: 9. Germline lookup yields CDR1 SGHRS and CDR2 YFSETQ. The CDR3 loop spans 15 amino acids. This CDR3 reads CASSWATGTVYEQYF. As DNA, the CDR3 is TGCGCCAGCAGCTGGGCGACCGGGACAGTCTACGAGCAGTACTTC.

For the CDR3, the DNA is TGTGCCAGCAGCCCCGAGGGGGGTCATACCGGGGAGCTGTTTTTT. Its translation is CASSPEGGHTGELFF. The chain combines TRBV9 with TRBJ2-2, with D perhaps being TRBD1 or TRBD2 (6 bases each). V was clipped by 4 bases and J by 5 bases, with 15 bases between them. Germline CDR1 and CDR2: SGDLS and YYNGEE. The CDR3 contains 15 residues.

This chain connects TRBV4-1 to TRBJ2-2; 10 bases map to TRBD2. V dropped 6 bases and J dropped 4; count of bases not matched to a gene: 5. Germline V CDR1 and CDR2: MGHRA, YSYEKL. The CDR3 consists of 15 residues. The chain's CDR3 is CASRNLAGATGELFF. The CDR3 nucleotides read TGCGCCAGCAGAAATCTAGCGGGGGCCACCGGGGAGCTGTTTTTT.

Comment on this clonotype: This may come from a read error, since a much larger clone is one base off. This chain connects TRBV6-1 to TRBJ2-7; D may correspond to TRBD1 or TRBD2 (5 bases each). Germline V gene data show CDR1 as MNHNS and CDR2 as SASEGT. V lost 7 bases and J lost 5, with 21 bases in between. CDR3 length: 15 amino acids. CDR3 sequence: CASTRTGTVMNEQYF. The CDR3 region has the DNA TGTGCCAGCACCCGGACCGGGACGGTAATGAACGAGCAGTACTTC.

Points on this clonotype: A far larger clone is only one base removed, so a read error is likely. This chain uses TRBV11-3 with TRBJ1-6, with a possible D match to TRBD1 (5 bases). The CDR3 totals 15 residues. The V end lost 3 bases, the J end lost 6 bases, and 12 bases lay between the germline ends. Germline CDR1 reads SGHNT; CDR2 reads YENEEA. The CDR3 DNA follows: TGTGCCAGCAGCTTTCGGGGGTTGGGTAATTCACCCCTCCACTTT. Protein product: CASSFRGLGNSPLHF.

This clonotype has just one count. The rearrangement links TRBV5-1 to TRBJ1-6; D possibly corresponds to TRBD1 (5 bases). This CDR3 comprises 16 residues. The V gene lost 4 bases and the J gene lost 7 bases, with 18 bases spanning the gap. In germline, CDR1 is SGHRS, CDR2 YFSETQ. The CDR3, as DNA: TGCGCCAGCAGCCGGTTCCGGGACCTAAAGAATTCACCCCTCCACTTT. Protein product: CASSRFRDLKNSPLHF.

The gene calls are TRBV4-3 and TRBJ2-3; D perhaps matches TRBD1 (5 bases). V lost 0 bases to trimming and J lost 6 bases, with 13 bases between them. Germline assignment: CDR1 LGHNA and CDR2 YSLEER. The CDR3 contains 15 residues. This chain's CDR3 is CASSQDFDRPDTQYF. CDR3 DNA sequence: TGCGCCAGCAGCCAAGATTTCGACAGACCCGATACGCAGTATTTT.

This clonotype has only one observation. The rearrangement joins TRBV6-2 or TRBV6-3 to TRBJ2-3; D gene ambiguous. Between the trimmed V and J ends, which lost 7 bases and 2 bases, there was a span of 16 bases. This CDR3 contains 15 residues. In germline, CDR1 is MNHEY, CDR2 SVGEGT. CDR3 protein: CASKGPTLPTDTQYF. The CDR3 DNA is TGTGCCAGCAAGGGTCCTACCCTCCCCACAGATACGCAGTATTTT.